The rows below give T cell receptor beta chains drawn from one sample of a study of T cells after yellow fever vaccination. TCRdb recomputed calls from the 5' RACE reads with MiXCR, one row per CDR3 protein. Of some 150,000 distinct CDR3 sequences listed, 5% to 7.5% are singletons. Source: CD4+ T cells sorted from PBMCs, taken 10 days after the yellow fever booster vaccination. The receptors shown here come from a man aged 25-45 years who received the YFV17D yellow fever vaccine. Both conserved end residues are part of each CDR3. The D gene is left open where the match is weak. Clone size, where shown, is once, few, many, or a class for clones that have expanded.

V gene	D gene	J gene	clone size	CDR3 DNA	CDR3 protein
TRBV12-5	TRBD2	TRBJ2-2	few	TGTGCTAGTGGACTAGCGGTTACCGGGGAGCTGTTTTTT	CASGLAVTGELFF
TRBV7-2	.	TRBJ1-2	few	TGTGCCAGCAGAATGACAGAATATGGCTACACCTTC	CASRMTEYGYTF
TRBV4-2	TRBD2	TRBJ2-3	medium-sized	TGTGCCAGCAGCCAAGCTCTGGGACTAGCGAACACAGATACGCAGTATTTT	CASSQALGLANTDTQYF
TRBV23-1	.	TRBJ2-1	many	TGCGCCCGCGAGGGACGGCCCAGCTCCTACAATGAGCAGTTCTTC	CAREGRPSSYNEQFF
TRBV12-3/TRBV12-4	.	TRBJ1-5	few	TGTGCCAGCAGTCCGGGGGACATTGGACAGCCCCAGCATTTT	CASSPGDIGQPQHF
TRBV7-2	TRBD1	TRBJ2-2	many	TGTGCCAGCAGCTATCGACAGGGGGCCGGGGAGCTGTTTTTT	CASSYRQGAGELFF
TRBV5-5	TRBD1	TRBJ1-2	many	TGTGCCAGCAGCTTGGGGACAGGGAAGTATGGCTACACCTTC	CASSLGTGKYGYTF
TRBV18	TRBD1	TRBJ2-3	few	TGTGCCAGCTCACCCAGGACAGGGGAAGATACGCAGTATTTT	CASSPRTGEDTQYF
TRBV18	.	TRBJ1-3	.	TGTGCCAGCTCACCAAGGGAATCTGGAAACACCATATATTTT	CASSPRESGNTIYF
TRBV4-2	.	TRBJ2-3	many	TGTGCCAGCTTTGATCGGTTCACAGATACGCAGTATTTT	CASFDRFTDTQYF
TRBV5-4	.	TRBJ2-7	.	TGTGCCAGCAGCTTGGGCAGGCAGACCTACGAGCAGTACTTC	CASSLGRQTYEQYF
TRBV7-6	.	TRBJ2-5	many	TGTGCCAGCAGCTATACAGGGATGGAGACCCAGTACTTC	CASSYTGMETQYF
TRBV20-1	.	TRBJ2-7	many	TGCAGTGCTGTCAGAGCGGGTTCCTACGAGCAGTACTTC	CSAVRAGSYEQYF
TRBV19	.	TRBJ2-1	many	TGTGCCAGTAGTCCCATGAGGGCCTCGTACAATGAGCAGTTCTTC	CASSPMRASYNEQFF
TRBV7-2	.	TRBJ2-1	.	TGTGCCAGCAGCACGAGGCTCATCCGCGATGAGCAGTTCTTC	CASSTRLIRDEQFF
TRBV10-1	.	TRBJ2-5	many	TGCGCCAGCAGTGAGTTTGAGGGTGGGACAGAGACCCAGTACTTC	CASSEFEGGTETQYF
TRBV7-3	.	TRBJ2-3	many	TGTGCCAGCAGCTTAGCCGCGCTTAGCACAGATACGCAGTATTTT	CASSLAALSTDTQYF
TRBV19	.	TRBJ1-2	.	TGTGCCAGTAGTATGGAACCGACAGCAAACTATGGCTACACCTTC	CASSMEPTANYGYTF
TRBV5-1	.	TRBJ1-2	many	TGCGCCAGCAGCTTGGTACAGGCGGGCTCGTATGGCTACACCTTC	CASSLVQAGSYGYTF
TRBV15	TRBD1	TRBJ2-5	many	TGTGCCACCAGCAGCGGGACAGGGAATAAAGAGACCCAGTACTTC	CATSSGTGNKETQYF
TRBV20-1	TRBD1	TRBJ2-3	many	TGCAGTGCTAGAACCCGGGACAGGGGGACAGATACGCAGTATTTT	CSARTRDRGTDTQYF
TRBV7-2	.	TRBJ2-7	many	TGTGCCAGCAGCTCGGGATCACCCCTCGAGCAGTACTTC	CASSSGSPLEQYF
TRBV5-1	.	TRBJ2-7	many	TGCGCCAGCAGCTTGGAACAGGATTACTACGAGCAGTACTTC	CASSLEQDYYEQYF
TRBV15	.	TRBJ2-7	many	TGTGCCACCAGTGGCTACCGACCGGACGAGCAGTACTTC	CATSGYRPDEQYF
TRBV10-3	.	TRBJ2-7	many	TGTGCCATCAGCTATAGCTCCTACGAGCAGTACTTC	CAISYSSYEQYF
TRBV6-5	TRBD1	TRBJ2-7	many	TGTGCCAGCAGTTACCCTGAGACAGGGGGTGAGCAGTACTTC	CASSYPETGGEQYF
TRBV7-2	.	TRBJ2-1	many	TGTGCCAGCAGCTTAAGAGGCGACTCCTACAATGAGCAGTTCTTC	CASSLRGDSYNEQFF
TRBV10-3	.	TRBJ2-6	many	TGTGCCACCGAGGGCCACTCTGGGGCCAACGTCCTGACTTTC	CATEGHSGANVLTF
TRBV7-2	.	TRBJ1-1	few	TGTGCCAGCAGCTTAGTAGGGACGGCGAACACTGAAGCTTTCTTT	CASSLVGTANTEAFF
TRBV3-1	.	TRBJ2-7	.	TGTGCCAGCAGCCAGTTGGAGGCCCACGAGCAGTACTTC	CASSQLEAHEQYF
TRBV20-1	.	TRBJ1-5	many	TGCAGTGCTAAGGGCCCCGCGGGCAATCAGCCCCAGCATTTT	CSAKGPAGNQPQHF
TRBV29-1	.	TRBJ1-1	many	TGCAGCGTTGCGTCTTTGAGGAACACTGAAGCTTTCTTT	CSVASLRNTEAFF